Listed below are T cell receptor beta chains from one sample, sequenced in a study of blood T cell repertoires in COVID-19. Sequenced by immunoSEQ multiplex PCR; TCRdb stores in-frame clones only, minus some. The table includes under 250,000 clones, 80% to 85% detected once. Sequenced input: peripheral blood. All receptors derive from a woman in her sixties or seventies with acute or convalescent COVID-19. The CDR3 runs from the conserved cysteine through the conserved F or W. The D gene is left open where the match is weak. Some rows have no size entry. The others give once, few or many, or a class for an expanded clone.

d_gene	abundance	j_gene	v_gene	CDR3nt	CDR3aa
.	.	TRBJ2-1	TRBV9	TGTGCCAGCAGCTCCGGGACTGTCACCTACAATGAGCAGTTCTTC	CASSSGTVTYNEQFF
TRBD1	once	TRBJ1-2	TRBV5-1	TGCGCCAGCAGCTTGGCAGACAGGGCTTCCGGCTACACCTTC	CASSLADRASGYTF
.	.	TRBJ2-5	TRBV11-3	TGTGCCAGCAGCAAACAGGGTACGGAGACCCAGTACTTC	CASSKQGTETQYF
TRBD1	once	TRBJ2-7	TRBV7-8	TGTGCCAGCAGCTTCCCACTGGACAGGGTCGACGAGCAGTACTTC	CASSFPLDRVDEQYF
.	.	TRBJ2-5	TRBV5-6	TGTGCCAGCAGCTTGGGGCCAGGACAAGAGACCCAGTACTTC	CASSLGPGQETQYF
.	.	TRBJ2-7	TRBV12-3/TRBV12-4	TGTGCCAGCAGCACTTCGGGACACTACGAGCAGTACTTC	CASSTSGHYEQYF
.	few	TRBJ2-3	TRBV20-1	TGCAGTGCTAGTTCGCGGCGGAGCCGAGATACGCAGTATTTT	CSASSRRSRDTQYF
.	.	TRBJ1-4	TRBV7-2	TGTGCCAGCAGCCCTCGACGGGGGAATGAAAAACTGTTTTTT	CASSPRRGNEKLFF
.	.	TRBJ2-2	TRBV9	TGTGCCAGCAGCGTCTTCGACACCGGGGAGCTGTTTTTT	CASSVFDTGELFF
TRBD1	few	TRBJ1-1	TRBV29-1	TGCAGCGTTGAAGTAAACAGGGGCGGGATGGGGAAAGCTTTCTTT	CSVEVNRGGMGKAFF
TRBD1	.	TRBJ1-1	TRBV5-6	TGTGCCAGCAGCTTTGTTCCGGGACAGACCTTGAACACTGAAGCTTTCTTT	CASSFVPGQTLNTEAFF
.	.	TRBJ1-5	TRBV6-5	TGTGCCAGCAGAGGCAGGGATCGGGTAGCCCAGCATTTT	CASRGRDRVAQHF
TRBD2	few	TRBJ2-5	TRBV7-3	TGTGCCAGCAGCTCCGGGGGGGCAGAGACCCAGTACTTC	CASSSGGAETQYF
.	.	TRBJ1-2	TRBV6-1	TGTGCCAGCAGTGAAACCTCGACAGCCTATGGCTACACCTTC	CASSETSTAYGYTF
.	.	TRBJ2-1	TRBV7-9	TGTGCCAGCAGCTTCCAGGGGAATGAGCAGTTCTTC	CASSFQGNEQFF
.	.	TRBJ2-7	TRBV7-9	TGTGCCAGCAGCTGGGCGAACTACGAGCAGTACTTC	CASSWANYEQYF
.	.	TRBJ2-7	TRBV29-1	TGCAGCGTTGTAGCACAGGCTACCTACGAGCAGTACTTC	CSVVAQATYEQYF
.	.	TRBJ2-1	TRBV9	TGTGCCAGCAGCGTCGGCTCCTACAATGAGCAGTTCTTC	CASSVGSYNEQFF
TRBD1	once	TRBJ2-5	TRBV29-1	TGCAGCGTGGGAATGACAGGGTTGGAGACCCAGTACTTC	CSVGMTGLETQYF
TRBD1	.	TRBJ2-7	TRBV7-9	TGTGCCAGCAGCTCCCATGTTAACAGGGGGAAGCAGTACTTC	CASSSHVNRGKQYF
.	.	TRBJ1-3	TRBV5-1	TGCGCCACCCCGGGGGGCTCTGGAAACACCATATATTTT	CATPGGSGNTIYF
.	once	TRBJ1-1	TRBV25-1	TGTGCCAGCACCGCGGAAGTCGGGGGCACTGAAGCTTTCTTT	CASTAEVGGTEAFF
.	.	TRBJ2-2	TRBV28	TGTGCCAGCAGTTTACGGGCCGGGGAGCTGTTTTTT	CASSLRAGELFF
TRBD1	.	TRBJ2-1	TRBV5-1	TGCGCCAGCAGCTACCCAGGGGGCGGTGCCCACAATGAGCAGTTCTTC	CASSYPGGGAHNEQFF
.	.	TRBJ1-4	TRBV19	TGTGCCAGTAGTAAGGACACGACGAATGAAAAACTGTTTTTT	CASSKDTTNEKLFF
.	.	TRBJ1-2	TRBV9	TGTGCCAGCAGCGTCGGGGGGAACGACTATGGCTACACCTTC	CASSVGGNDYGYTF
.	.	TRBJ2-3	TRBV21-1	TGTGCCAGCAGCAAAGGGATTGAGCGGGGGGCCACAGATACGCAGTATTTT	CASSKGIERGATDTQYF
.	.	TRBJ2-5	TRBV7-2	TGTGCCAGCAGCCCCCCCCGGCGGTCCCCACAAGAGACCCAGTACTTC	CASSPPRRSPQETQYF
TRBD2	.	TRBJ2-1	TRBV7-9	TGTGCCAGCAGCTTAAGGTTAAGCGGGGGGTTTTACAATGAGCAGTTCTTC	CASSLRLSGGFYNEQFF
.	.	TRBJ1-2	TRBV4-2	TGTGCCAGCAGCCAAGAAACAGGGTACGGCTACACCTTC	CASSQETGYGYTF
TRBD1	.	TRBJ1-2	TRBV14	TGTGCCAGCAGCCAAGGAAACAGGGGGACTGGGATGGAGGGCTACACCTTC	CASSQGNRGTGMEGYTF
.	few	TRBJ1-3	TRBV28	TGTGCCAGCAGTTCTCAGGGGTTCGGAAACACCATATATTTT	CASSSQGFGNTIYF
.	.	TRBJ1-2	TRBV6-5	TGTGCCAGCAGCCAGGACAGAAGCGTTGGCTACACCTTC	CASSQDRSVGYTF
.	.	TRBJ1-2	TRBV30	TGTGCCAGGCAGGGGCCTCCTCTGAGTGGCTACACCTTC	CARQGPPLSGYTF
.	.	TRBJ1-5	TRBV2	TGTGCCAGCAATTTTTACCGGGATGGCAATCAGCCCCAGCATTTT	CASNFYRDGNQPQHF
TRBD2	.	TRBJ2-3	TRBV6-6	TGTGCCAGCAGTCCCCAATCGATCGGGAGACTAGCGGGGGGGGTGGATACGCAGTATTTT	CASSPQSIGRLAGGVDTQYF
.	few	TRBJ2-2	TRBV19	TGTGCCAGTAGTAGGGCTCGACAGACCGGGGAGCTGTTTTTT	CASSRARQTGELFF
TRBD1	.	TRBJ1-1	TRBV7-2	TGTGCCAGCAGCTTAACAGGGGGGATGAACACTGAAGCTTTCTTT	CASSLTGGMNTEAFF
TRBD1	.	TRBJ2-2	TRBV15	TGTGCCACCAGCAGAGACCCACAGGGGGCGAGGGCCGGGGAGCTGTTTTTT	CATSRDPQGARAGELFF
TRBD1	.	TRBJ1-4	TRBV7-9	TGTGCCAGCAGCTCGTCCGGGACAGGGGTTATGACGACTAATGAAAAACTGTTTTTT	CASSSSGTGVMTTNEKLFF
TRBD2	.	TRBJ2-7	TRBV13	TGTGCCAGCAGCCGCCAGACTAGCGGGGGGGCCATCGAGCAGTACTTC	CASSRQTSGGAIEQYF
TRBD1	.	TRBJ1-3	TRBV6-5	TGTGCCAGCAGGCAAGACAGGGCTGGAAACACCATATATTTT	CASRQDRAGNTIYF
.	few	TRBJ1-2	TRBV6-5	TGTGCCAGCAGTTACTCGAGGCGAGAGGGCTACACCTTC	CASSYSRREGYTF
.	.	TRBJ1-1	TRBV10-2	TGCGCCAGCAGTGAGTCTACGGGAAACACTGAAGCTTTCTTT	CASSESTGNTEAFF
.	.	TRBJ1-2	TRBV6-5	TGTGCCAGCAACTCGCCGGGGTATGGCTACACCTTC	CASNSPGYGYTF
.	.	TRBJ2-7	TRBV7-2	TGTGCCAGCAGCATCTCAGACAGGCGTAGCTCCTACGAGCAGTACTTC	CASSISDRRSSYEQYF